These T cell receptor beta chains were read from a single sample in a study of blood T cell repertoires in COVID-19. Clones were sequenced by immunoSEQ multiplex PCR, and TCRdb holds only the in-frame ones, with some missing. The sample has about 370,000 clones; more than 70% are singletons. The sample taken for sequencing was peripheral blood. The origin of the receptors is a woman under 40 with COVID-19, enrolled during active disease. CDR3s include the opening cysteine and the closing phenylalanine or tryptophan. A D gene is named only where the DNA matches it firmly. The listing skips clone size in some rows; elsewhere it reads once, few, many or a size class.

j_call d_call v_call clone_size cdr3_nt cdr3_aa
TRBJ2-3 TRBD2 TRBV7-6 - TGTGCCAGCAGCCGAAGGACTAGCGGAAGCACAGATACGCAGTATTTT CASSRRTSGSTDTQYF
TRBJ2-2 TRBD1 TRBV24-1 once TGTGCCACCAGTGAGGGGACAGGGGTTACCGGGGAGCTGTTTTTT CATSEGTGVTGELFF
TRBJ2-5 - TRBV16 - TGTGCCAGCAGCCAATCTGTGGTAAAGGAGGAGACCCAGTACTTC CASSQSVVKEETQYF
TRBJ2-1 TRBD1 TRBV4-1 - TGCGCCAGCAGCCTCCTGGACAGGGGTCACAATGAGCAGTTCTTC CASSLLDRGHNEQFF
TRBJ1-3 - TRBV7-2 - TGTGCCAGCAGCTTAGACCCCTGGAGGGCTGGAAACACCATATATTTT CASSLDPWRAGNTIYF
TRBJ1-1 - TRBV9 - TGTGCCAGCAGCCCCCCCTCCCCGGGAGCTTTCTTT CASSPPSPGAFF
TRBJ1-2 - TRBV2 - TGTGCCAGCAGTGAAGGGTTCGGGGGGGACTACACCTTC CASSEGFGGDYTF
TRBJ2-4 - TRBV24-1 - TGTGCCACCAAAAACGGACAGCAGATAGCCAAAAACATTCAGTACTTC CATKNGQQIAKNIQYF
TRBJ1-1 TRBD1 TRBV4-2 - TGTGCCAGCAGCCAAGAAGGGACAGGGGCCCGGAACACTGAAGCTTTCTTT CASSQEGTGARNTEAFF
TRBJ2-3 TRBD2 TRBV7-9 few TGTGCCAGCAGCCGCAGCGGGGGGAACACAGATACGCAGTATTTT CASSRSGGNTDTQYF
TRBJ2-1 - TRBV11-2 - TGTGCCAGCAGCCCCAGGGGGGAGCCCGGGGACAATGAGCAGTTCTTC CASSPRGEPGDNEQFF
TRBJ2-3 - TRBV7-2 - TGTGCCAGCAGTCAAGCCAGGGGCACAGATACGCAGTATTTT CASSQARGTDTQYF
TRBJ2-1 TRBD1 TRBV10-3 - TGTGCCATCACCGGGACAGGACTCAATGAGCAGTTCTTC CAITGTGLNEQFF
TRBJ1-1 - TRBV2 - TGTGCCAGCAGTGAAGACAGGTGGACTGAAGCTTTCTTT CASSEDRWTEAFF
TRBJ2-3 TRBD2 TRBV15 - TGTGCCACCAGCAGACTTGGGACTAGTGATGCAGATACGCAGTATTTT CATSRLGTSDADTQYF
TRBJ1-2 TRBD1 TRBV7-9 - TGTGCCAGCAGCTTATACAGGGGGTCGCCCCATGGCTACACCTTC CASSLYRGSPHGYTF
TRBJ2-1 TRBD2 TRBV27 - TGTGCCAGCAGTTTAGCGGGGGGGATGTACAATGAGCAGTTCTTC CASSLAGGMYNEQFF
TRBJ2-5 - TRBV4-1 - TGCGCCAGCAGCCAAGATTTGCTAGCGAGAGAGACCCAGTACTTC CASSQDLLARETQYF
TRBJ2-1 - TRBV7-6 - TGTGCCAGCAGCTTAACGGGGTACAATGAGCAGTTCTTC CASSLTGYNEQFF
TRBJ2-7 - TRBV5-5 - TGTGCCAGCAGCTTGGAACACGGGATCATGTACGAGCAGTACTTC CASSLEHGIMYEQYF
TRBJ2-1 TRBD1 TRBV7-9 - TGTGCCAGCGTCGGGACAGGGCGAGGGAATGAGCAGTTCTTC CASVGTGRGNEQFF
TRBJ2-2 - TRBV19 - TGTGCCAGTAGCGCAGGGCCTTCGAACACCGGGGAGCTGTTTTTT CASSAGPSNTGELFF
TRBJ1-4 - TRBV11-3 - TGTGCCAGCAGCCACAGAGCAACTAATGAAAAACTGTTTTTT CASSHRATNEKLFF
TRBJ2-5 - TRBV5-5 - TGTGCCAGCAGTATGGGCGGGTTTTCGGAGACCCAGTACTTC CASSMGGFSETQYF
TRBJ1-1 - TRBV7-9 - TGTGCCAGCAGCGAGATCGACAGGTTCCCTGAAGCTTTCTTT CASSEIDRFPEAFF
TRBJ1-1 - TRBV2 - TGTGCCAGCCTTGGGAGACCGAACACTGAAGCTTTCTTT CASLGRPNTEAFF
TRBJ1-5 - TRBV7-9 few TGTGCCAGCAGTATGACAGGCAATCAGCCCCAGCATTTT CASSMTGNQPQHF
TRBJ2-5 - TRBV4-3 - TGCGCCAGCAGCCAAGGACAGATCCAAGAGACCCAGTACTTC CASSQGQIQETQYF
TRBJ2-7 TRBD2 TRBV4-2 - TGTGCCAGCAGCCAAGAGTGGCGGGGGGGTTACGAGCAGTACTTC CASSQEWRGGYEQYF
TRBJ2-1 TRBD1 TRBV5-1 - TGCGCCAGCAGAATGGGACAGGGCGTGGGGAATGAGCAGTTCTTC CASRMGQGVGNEQFF
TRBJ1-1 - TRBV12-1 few TGTGCCAGCAGCTTTCGCAGCTGGACAGGGTGTGGAACTGAAGCTTTCTTT CASSFRSWTGCGTEAFF
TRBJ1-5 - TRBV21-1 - TGTGCCAGCAGCAAAGATCCGGCGGGCGGCAATCAGCCCCAGCATTTT CASSKDPAGGNQPQHF
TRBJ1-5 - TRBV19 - TGTGCCAGTAGTATTGGCCCGCCGGCCCGGGAGGATCAGCCCCAGCATTTT CASSIGPPAREDQPQHF
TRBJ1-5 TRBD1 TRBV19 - TGTGCCAGTAGTATCTGGAGACAGGGGGGGAGAAGCAATCAGCCCCAGCATTTT CASSIWRQGGRSNQPQHF
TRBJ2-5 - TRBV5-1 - TGCGCCAGCAGCCGCATCGGAGAGACCCAGTACTTC CASSRIGETQYF
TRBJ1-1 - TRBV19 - TGTGCCAGTAGTATAAGGTGGGGGGAAGGAAACACTGAAGCTTTCTTT CASSIRWGEGNTEAFF
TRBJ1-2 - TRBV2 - TGTGCCAGCAGATACACGGAGGGCTACACCTTC CASRYTEGYTF
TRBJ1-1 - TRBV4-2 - TGTGCCAGCAGCCAAGCCAAGGACAGCAACACTGAAGCTTTCTTT CASSQAKDSNTEAFF
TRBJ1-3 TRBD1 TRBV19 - TGTGCCAGTAGTCCGTACAGGGGGTTTGGAAACACCATATATTTT CASSPYRGFGNTIYF
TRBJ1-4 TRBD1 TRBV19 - TGTGCCAGTAGTTCCATGGGACAGGCAGTTGCAACTAATGAAAAACTGTTTTTT CASSSMGQAVATNEKLFF
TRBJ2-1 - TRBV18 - TGTGCCAGCCCGCCGGCGGGGAGGTACAATGAGCAGTTCTTC CASPPAGRYNEQFF
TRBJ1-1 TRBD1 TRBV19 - TGTGCCAGTAGTATCGACAGGGACACTGAAGCTTTCTTT CASSIDRDTEAFF
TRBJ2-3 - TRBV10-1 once TGCGCCAGCAGTGAGTCGGTAGGGGATCTCACAGATACGCAGTATTTT CASSESVGDLTDTQYF
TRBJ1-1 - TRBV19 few TGTGCCAGTAGTACCTACACTGAAGCTTTCTTT CASSTYTEAFF
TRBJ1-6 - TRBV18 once TGTGCCAGCTCACCGAGGCCACAGGGTAATTCACCCCTCCACTTT CASSPRPQGNSPLHF
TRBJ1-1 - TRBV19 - TGTGCCAGTAGTCTGACAGAGAACACTGAAGCTTTCTTT CASSLTENTEAFF
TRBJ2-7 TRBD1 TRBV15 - TGTGCCACCAGCAGAATAGGGGACAGGGGAAACGAGCAGTACTTC CATSRIGDRGNEQYF
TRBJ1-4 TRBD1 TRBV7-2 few TGTGCCAGCAGCTTAGCCCGGACAGGGTTAGGTGAAAAACTGTTTTTT CASSLARTGLGEKLFF
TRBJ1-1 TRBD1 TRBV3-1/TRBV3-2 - TGTGCCAGCAGCCAGACCGGGACAGGGACGTTGAACACTGAAGCTTTCTTT CASSQTGTGTLNTEAFF
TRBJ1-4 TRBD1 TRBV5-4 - TGTGCCAGCAGCTTGAGACAGGGCGGCTTACCCTCAACTAATGAAAAACTGTTTTTT CASSLRQGGLPSTNEKLFF
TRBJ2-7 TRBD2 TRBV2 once TGTGCCGGGGCGGGAGACTCCTACGAGCAGTACTTC CAGAGDSYEQYF
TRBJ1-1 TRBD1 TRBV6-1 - TGTGCCAGCAGTGAATGGGACAGTGGTCTCGGCACTGAAGCTTTCTTT CASSEWDSGLGTEAFF
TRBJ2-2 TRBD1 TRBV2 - TGTGCCAGCAGTGAAAGGCAGGGGGCGCGGAACGGGGAGCTGTTTTTT CASSERQGARNGELFF